The TCR beta chain described here comes from a study of cytomegalovirus exposure and HLA in healthy donors. Regarding the study as a whole: In a later analysis, HLA-C alleles had the fewest associated TCRs, DRB1 alleles the most. Researchers reported from a later analysis that most CMV-associated TCR beta chains appeared HLA-restricted.

These donors counted as nominally healthy when sampled, but unrecorded immune exposures were likely. 13 Jbeta primers and 60 Vbeta primers were used for the PCR. Data came from immunoSEQ multiplex PCR; TCRdb stores just in-frame clones and leaves some out. The sample yields 150,000 or so clones, roughly 77% seen once. Remarks on this clone: Its specificity is not known.

The CDR3 loop spans 14 amino acids. CDR1 is MNHNS, CDR2 SASEGT, per germline. V shed 7 bases, J shed 2 bases, and the junction held 7 bases outside the gene matches. This chain uses TRBV6-1 with TRBJ2-7; TRBD1 agrees at 8 bases. The sequencing sample was made of PBMCs. This receptor was taken from a man aged 25-45 years in good health and CMV-seropositive. The CDR3 DNA sequence: TGTGCCAGCATTACGGACAGGGTCCCCTACGAGCAGTACTTC. Amino acids: CASITDRVPYEQYF.